Listed below are T cell receptor beta chains from one sample, sequenced in a study of blood T cell repertoires in COVID-19. Measured with immunoSEQ multiplex PCR; TCRdb has only the in-frame clones, and not every one. Counted here are nearly 80,000 clones, about 85% occurring once; the ten biggest clones make up approximately 5.8%. The sequenced sample was peripheral blood. These receptors all come from a man in his 60s with active or convalescent COVID-19. The conserved cysteine and the conserved F or W are not part of the CDR3 here. Not all rows give a size; the values are once, few, many and, for expanded clones, a class.

J gene	V gene	clone size	CDR3 protein
TRBJ1-2	TRBV30	.	AWTGTGAGGYT
TRBJ2-1	TRBV18	.	ASSPNGQGHNEQF
TRBJ2-1	TRBV4-3	few	ASSQGDRGRLDEQF
TRBJ2-5	TRBV6-5	.	ASSYSGGAQETQY
TRBJ2-2	TRBV6-2/TRBV6-3	.	ASSRGPGELF
TRBJ1-5	TRBV12-3/TRBV12-4	once	ASSVDNYQPQH
TRBJ1-1	TRBV7-8	.	ASILIPRGRDVNTEAF
TRBJ1-2	TRBV5-1	.	ASSLGQGRNYGYT
TRBJ2-5	TRBV7-9	.	ASSLVRGQETQY
TRBJ1-1	TRBV12-3/TRBV12-4	.	ASSLLRNTEAF
TRBJ2-3	TRBV7-2	.	ASSLAGLAGGDTQY
TRBJ2-7	TRBV15	.	ATSTGKGAYEQY
TRBJ2-7	TRBV6-5	.	ASYTRQGSFDEQY
TRBJ2-1	TRBV4-1	once	ASSLVGTSGDDEQF
TRBJ2-1	TRBV19	.	ASSIERGDLYSYNEQF
TRBJ1-2	TRBV10-3	.	ASSGTGRIYGYT
TRBJ1-1	TRBV5-5	few	ASSLLGRHTEAF
TRBJ1-4	TRBV7-6	.	ASSETRDRRNEKLF
TRBJ2-1	TRBV4-1	.	ASSPLLIALRQF
TRBJ2-1	TRBV5-5	.	ASSMFLGQGGNEQF
TRBJ1-5	TRBV3-1/TRBV3-2	.	ASSQPGNQPQH
TRBJ2-3	TRBV12-3/TRBV12-4	.	ASSLTNRNTQY
TRBJ1-1	TRBV19	.	ASSLRTGGTEAF
TRBJ2-3	TRBV7-6	.	ASSLSGGATDTQY
TRBJ1-6	TRBV10-2	.	ASKARLDSPLH
TRBJ1-2	TRBV27	once	ASSSRGQGLYGYT
TRBJ1-6	TRBV6-6	.	ASTLDRYNSPLH
TRBJ1-2	TRBV4-3	few	ASSQEWGDPYGYT
TRBJ1-2	TRBV10-1	.	ASSERTGLGYT
TRBJ1-2	TRBV10-3	.	ATDGGRGHGYT
TRBJ1-1	TRBV6-5	few	ASSQTRMGNTEAF
TRBJ1-1	TRBV9	.	ASSLGGGKAAF
TRBJ1-5	TRBV10-2	.	ASRASNQPQH
TRBJ1-5	TRBV7-2	.	ASTDRTEPQH
TRBJ2-1	TRBV7-9	.	ASSLPTSLKLYNEQF
TRBJ1-2	TRBV15	few	ATSRDRGTEGGYT
TRBJ2-3	TRBV7-2	.	ASSPPAGITDTQY
TRBJ1-1	TRBV21-1	few	ASSKVRTFANTEAF
TRBJ2-2	TRBV7-9	.	ASSLAGGLTGELF
TRBJ2-7	TRBV11-2	.	ASSLEIVAGSYEQY
TRBJ2-2	TRBV7-2	.	ASSLFSVANTGELF
TRBJ2-3	TRBV9	once	ASSVATGTALDTQY
TRBJ2-7	TRBV5-1	.	ASSPRGGGGEQY
TRBJ2-1	TRBV11-1	.	ASSGLAGNSEQF
TRBJ1-2	TRBV9	.	ASTVGGSNYGYT
TRBJ1-2	TRBV6-5	.	ASSYKIRGGGYT
TRBJ1-5	TRBV7-2	few	ASSLSGRDQPQH
TRBJ2-1	TRBV5-1	.	ASSSGQLNNEQF